This T cell receptor (beta chain) was observed in a study of blood T cell repertoires in COVID-19. Using immunoSEQ multiplex PCR, the repertoire was profiled, and TCRdb retains in-frame clones only, with some absent. The table lists approximately 220,000 clones, 84% of them singletons. Per the germline V gene, CDR1 is SEHNR and CDR2 is FQNEAQ (reference sequence). This CDR3 has 13 amino acids. V lost 3 bases and J lost 0, with 5 bases in between. The V and J genes are TRBV7-9 and TRBJ2-5, with no clear D. Sequenced sample: PBMCs or T cells enriched from blood (not recorded which). The clonotype originates from a woman aged 40 to 50 who had recovered from COVID-19. The CDR3 coding sequence is TGTGCCAGCAGCTTTTCGTACCAAGAGACCCAGTACTTC. Translation gives CASSFSYQETQYF.